The present T cell receptor (beta chain) was sequenced within a study of Ad26.COV2.S vaccination and SARS-CoV-2 variants. Looking at the study overall: Each vaccinee took Ad26.COV2.S intramuscularly, once or twice 56 days apart. Regarding the study as a whole: Similar non-spike TCR breadth was seen in vaccine and placebo recipients. Among vaccine recipients, spike-specific TCR breadth exceeded that of placebo recipients.

A word on this clone: Its antigen is unknown.

TCRdb's copy holds only in-frame clones and misses some; the assay was immunoSEQ multiplex PCR. The table lists hundreds of thousands of clones, 75% to 95% of them singletons. The CDR3 contains 15 residues. Between the trimmed V and J ends, which lost 5 bases and 3 bases, there was a span of 14 bases. The germline gives CDR1 SEHNR, CDR2 FQNEAQ (reference sequence). Treatment in this sample: 15 to 20 received Ad26.COV2.S at low or high dose, single or two shots; 5 received placebo; per-sample allocation not given. Each sample was drawn 63 days after the first injection (of vaccine or placebo). This receptor was identified in a person aged 18 to 65 who received the Ad26.COV2.S COVID-19 vaccine or a placebo. The material sequenced was peripheral blood, taken in a trial of Ad26.COV2.S vaccine versus placebo. This chain uses TRBV7-9 with TRBJ2-1; a possible D gene is TRBD1 (5 bases). The CDR3 loop is CASSLGQGYYNEQFF. For the CDR3, the DNA is TGTGCCAGCAGCCTCGGGCAGGGATACTACAATGAGCAGTTCTTC. Based on the CDR3 plus reference TRBV7-9 and TRBJ2-1, the full variable domain is DTGVSQNPRHKITKRGQNVTFRCDPISEHNRLYWYRQTLGQGPEFLTYFQNEAQLEKSRLLSDRFSAERPKGSFSTLEIQRTEQGDSAMYLCASSLGQGYYNEQFFGPGTRLTVL.